Listed here are 13 T cell receptor beta chains from one sample, sequenced in a study of spatial heterogeneity in lung cancer. Time point denoted: blood at routine non-recurrence follow-up after resection. MiXCR, run by TCRdb on the 5' RACE reads, gives a single entry per CDR3 protein. The sample lists about 100,000 distinct CDR3 sequences; approximately 19% were seen once. The source material was PBMCs, sampled at follow-up. Receptor source: a male donor with early-stage non-small cell lung cancer.

The V gene is TRBV7-9, the J gene TRBJ1-6; D not resolved. Germline values: CDR1 SEHNR, CDR2 FQNEAQ (reference sequence). Deletions cut 3 bases from V and 7 bases from J, with 4 bases between. The CDR3 totals 12 residues. This CDR3 is CASSFTNSPLHF. CDR3 sequence (DNA): TGTGCCAGCAGCTTTACCAATTCACCCCTCCACTTT.

In this sample, this clonotype turned up a few times. This chain joins TRBV7-8 and TRBJ2-7, with no clear D. V lost 5 bases and J lost 12, with 11 bases in between. CDR3 length equals 10 residues. CDR1 is SGHVS and CDR2 is FQNEAQ in the germline V gene. The CDR3 nucleotides are TGTGCCAGCAGCCCATTAGCAGCGTACGTC. This encodes CASSPLAAYV.

The gene calls are TRBV4-3 and TRBJ2-2; 7 bases are shared with TRBD1. CDR1 is LGHNA and CDR2 is YSLEER in the germline V gene. V dropped 3 bases and J dropped 6; count of bases not matched to a gene: 10. The CDR3 covers 16 residues. The CDR3 DNA sequence: TGCGCCAGCAGCCACATGATAGGACAGGACCCCGGGGAGCTGTTTTTT. Its translation: CASSHMIGQDPGELFF.

This clonotype showed up just a few times. The V gene is TRBV20-1, the J gene TRBJ1-1, with D perhaps TRBD1 (5 bases). This CDR3 is 12 amino acids long. V was trimmed by 3 bases and J by 2 bases, leaving 7 bases between them. CDR1 and CDR2 from the germline V gene are DFQATT and SNEGSKA (reference sequence). DNA of the CDR3: TGCAGTGCTAGGACAGCTAACACTGAAGCTTTCTTT. It codes for CSARTANTEAFF.

There are many counts of this clonotype. The rearrangement joins TRBV30 to TRBJ2-7, with D possibly being TRBD1 or TRBD2 (5 bases each). Germline V gives CDR1 GTSNPN, CDR2 SVGIG (reference sequence). This CDR3 is 14 amino acids long. Trimming cost V 3 bases and J 3 bases, with 15 bases left between them. CDR3 sequence reads: CAWSPGTDLYEQYF. DNA of the CDR3: TGTGCCTGGAGCCCCGGGACGGATCTCTACGAGCAGTACTTC.

The CDR3 spells CASSHRSGTGKTHEQYF. In DNA, the CDR3 is TGTGCCAGCAGCCACCGATCCGGGACAGGGAAGACCCACGAGCAGTACTTC. The V gene is TRBV7-9, the J gene TRBJ2-7; 9 nucleotides align to TRBD1. Germline CDR1 and CDR2: SEHNR and FQNEAQ (reference sequence). The CDR3 runs to 17 residues. J lost 5 bases, V lost 5 bases, and 16 bases had no gene match.

J is TRBJ2-1 and V is TRBV19; 9 nucleotides line up with TRBD2. Germline CDR1 is LNHDA and CDR2 is SQIVND (reference sequence). V lost 4 bases to trimming and J lost 9 bases; unmatched junction nucleotides: 13. This CDR3 is built from 16 residues. In DNA form, the CDR3 reads TGTGCCAGTAGTAACTCCGGGACTAGCTATTCGGGTGAGCAGTTCTTC. Protein product: CASSNSGTSYSGEQFF.

About this clonotype itself: Given a much more abundant clone one base away, this may be a read error. J is TRBJ2-6 and V is TRBV4-1; TRBD1 matches at 7 bases. This CDR3 is 16 amino acids long. Germline V lookup: CDR1 MGHRA, CDR2 YSYEKL. CDR3 nucleotide sequence: TGCGCCAACAGCCAAGCGGACAGGACTGGGGCCAACGTCCTGACTTTC. Translated: CANSQADRTGANVLTF.

The genes are TRBV10-3 and TRBJ1-6; D remains ambiguous. V lost 1 base and J lost 10, with 8 bases in between. Germline V gives CDR1 ENHRY, CDR2 SYGVKD. CDR3 size: 13 residues. This CDR3 reads CAISEFDESPLHF. CDR3 nucleotides: TGTGCCATCAGTGAGTTCGACGAATCACCCCTCCACTTT.

This clonotype was detected ten times or more. The rearrangement joins TRBV20-1 to TRBJ2-3; D remains unclear. The CDR3 spans 16 residues. The V gene's germline CDR1 is DFQATT and CDR2 SNEGSKA (reference sequence). V lost 5 bases, J lost 2 bases, and 20 bases lay in between. The CDR3 DNA reads as TGCAGTGCTCCCACCTCCGAAGCCCGCTCCACAGATACGCAGTATTTT. This codes for CSAPTSEARSTDTQYF.

This clonotype was counted only a few times. The V gene is TRBV7-3, the J gene TRBJ2-2; D is unclear. Per the germline V gene, CDR1 is SGHTA and CDR2 is FQGTGA. The CDR3 is 12 amino acids. V was cut by 5 bases and J by 5 bases, with 6 bases left in between. The CDR3: CASSPETGELFF. Written as DNA, the CDR3 is TGTGCCAGCAGCCCGGAGACCGGGGAGCTGTTTTTT.

The genes are TRBV24-1 and TRBJ2-4; D perhaps matches TRBD1 (7 bases). CDR1 KGHDR and CDR2 SFDVKD come from the germline V gene. Trimming left V 3 bases short and J 4 bases short, with 18 bases between. This CDR3 comprises 17 residues. CDR3: CATSDAGTAGPKNIQYF. The CDR3 bases are TGTGCCACCAGTGATGCGGGGACAGCTGGGCCAAAAAACATTCAGTACTTC.

This clonotype was seen at least ten times. V is TRBV2 and J is TRBJ1-1; D call uncertain. Per the germline V gene, CDR1 is SNHLY and CDR2 is FYNNEI. Trimming left V 7 bases short and J 1 base short, with 13 bases between. The CDR3 is 14 amino acids. For the CDR3, the DNA is TGTGCCAGCAATATTGGCTATGAGAACACTGAAGCTTTCTTT. Its protein is CASNIGYENTEAFF.